Listed here are 25 T cell receptor beta chains from one sample, sequenced in a study of T cell responses to AZD1222 COVID-19 vaccine. Repertoires were generated with immunoSEQ multiplex PCR, while TCRdb's copy carries only in-frame clones and drops some. The sample has 100,000 to 120,000 clones; 82% are singletons. The specimen was peripheral blood, collected on day 0 of AZD1222 vaccination. The receptors derive from an adult in good health.

This chain joins TRBV11-2 and TRBJ1-6, with 7 bases matching TRBD1. The CDR3 is 19 amino acids. V lost 3 bases, J lost 10 bases, and 21 bases stayed unmatched. CDR1 SGHAT and CDR2 FQNNGV come from the germline V gene. CDR3 residues: CASSFGLGRGFVVNSPLHF. CDR3 nucleotides: TGTGCCAGCAGCTTCGGGCTAGGCAGGGGGTTCGTGGTCAACTCACCCCTCCACTTT.

The V call is TRBV6-4, the J call TRBJ2-3, with TRBD2 identical over 12 bases. The CDR3 is 15 amino acids. V dropped 6 bases and J dropped 6; count of bases not matched to a gene: 7. CDR1 and CDR2 (germline): MRHNA, SNTAGT. CDR3 amino acids: CASRPLAGGRDTQYF. The CDR3 DNA reads as TGTGCCAGCAGGCCCCTAGCGGGGGGGCGCGATACGCAGTATTTT.

This clone was counted at least ten times. The chain joins TRBV6-4 to TRBJ2-7; D uncertain. This CDR3 is built from 11 residues. Germline CDR1 and CDR2: MRHNA and SNTAGT. V was pared by 2 bases and J by 4 bases, with 3 bases between. The CDR3 DNA reads TGTGCCAGCAGTGACGGGTACGAGCAGTACTTC. Amino acid sequence: CASSDGYEQYF.

The chain links TRBV7-2 to TRBJ2-2; D is uncertain. This CDR3 is 15 amino acids long. The V and J ends lost 0 bases and 0 bases respectively, with 5 bases between them. In germline, CDR1 is SGHTA, CDR2 FQGNSA. CDR3 loop: CASSLAHANTGELFF. The CDR3 DNA reads as TGTGCCAGCAGCTTAGCTCACGCGAACACCGGGGAGCTGTTTTTT.

The chain employs TRBV6-5 and TRBJ1-1, with unresolved D. The ends were cut back, 4 bases at V and 11 bases at J, with 20 bases in the middle. This CDR3 spans 14 amino acids. In germline, CDR1 is MNHEY, CDR2 SVGAGI. In DNA form, the CDR3 reads TGTGCCAGCAGTTCGCTGTTGGTCCCAGCGAGGGCTTTCTTT. As protein: CASSSLLVPARAFF.

The genes are TRBV7-9 and TRBJ2-5; D unresolved. V was shortened by 0 bases and J by 7 bases, with 12 bases between the two germline ends. Germline V gene lookup returns CDR1 SEHNR and CDR2 FQNEAQ (reference sequence). This CDR3 spans 14 amino acids. Here the CDR3 reads CASSLAVQLGTQYF. The CDR3 nucleotides are TGTGCCAGCAGCTTAGCGGTCCAGTTGGGGACCCAGTACTTC.

CDR3 nucleotide sequence: TGTGCCGCCCAACAGGGAGCTAATGAAAAACTGTTTTTT. As protein: CAAQQGANEKLFF. V and J are TRBV10-3 and TRBJ1-4; D perhaps matches TRBD1 (6 bases). The CDR3 extends over 13 amino acids. From germline, CDR1 is ENHRY and CDR2 SYGVKD. V was pared by 11 bases and J by 3 bases, with 13 bases between.

This clone was picked up a small number of times. This chain connects TRBV7-2 to TRBJ1-5; 11 bases line up with TRBD1. The CDR3 runs 15 residues. CDR1 is SGHTA, CDR2 FQGNSA, per germline. Trimming cost V 3 bases and J 4 bases; bases outside gene matches: 2. The CDR3: CASSFGQGANQPQHF. The CDR3, as DNA: TGTGCCAGCAGCTTCGGACAGGGGGCGAATCAGCCCCAGCATTTT. Full variable domain (outside the CDR3, taken from reference TRBV7-2 and TRBJ1-5): GAGVSQSPSNKVTEKGKDVELRCDPISGHTALYWYRQSLGQGLEFLIYFQGNSAPDKSGLPSDRFSAERTGGSVSTLTIQRTQQEDSAVYLCASSFGQGANQPQHFGDGTRLSIL.

This chain uses TRBV7-2 with TRBJ1-6; the D is unclear. The ends were cut back, 5 bases at V and 2 bases at J, with 10 bases in the middle. Looked up from germline, CDR1 is SGHTA and CDR2 is FQGNSA. The CDR3 covers 15 residues. The chain's CDR3 is CASSLRAPYNSPLHF. The CDR3, as DNA: TGTGCCAGCAGCCTCCGGGCCCCCTATAATTCACCCCTCCACTTT.

The chain joins TRBV14 to TRBJ1-1; D is possibly TRBD1 (6 bases). CDR1 is SGHDN, CDR2 FVKESK, per germline. V dropped 0 bases and J dropped 5 bases, with 22 bases sitting between them. CDR3 length: 18 residues. The CDR3 sequence is CASSQDRRRGGERTEAFF. The CDR3 DNA follows: TGTGCCAGCAGCCAAGATCGGAGACGGGGGGGCGAGAGGACTGAAGCTTTCTTT.

The chain joins TRBV6-5 to TRBJ2-5, with TRBD1 matching over 8 bases. CDR1 is MNHEY and CDR2 is SVGAGI in the germline V gene. The CDR3 runs 15 residues. Trimming removed 6 bases from V and 5 bases from J; junction bases left unmatched: 11. The CDR3 is CASRVRTGTGETQYF. The CDR3 bases are TGTGCCAGCAGAGTTAGGACAGGGACGGGGGAGACCCAGTACTTC.

The CDR3 sequence: CASGLGTANTEAFF. CDR3 nucleotide sequence: TGTGCTAGTGGTTTGGGGACAGCAAACACTGAAGCTTTCTTT. The chain is built from TRBV12-5 and TRBJ1-1; tentative D call: TRBD1 (6 bases). V was cut by 1 base and J by 2 bases, with 8 bases left in between. The CDR3 sequence is 14 residues long. Germline V lookup: CDR1 LGHNT, CDR2 FRNRAP.

This clone was counted a single time. DNA for the CDR3: TGTGCCAGCAGCCTCAGGCTGAGGACCATATATTTT. It is translated as CASSLRLRTIYF. The chain has TRBV12-3 or TRBV12-4 and TRBJ1-3; D is uncertain. Trimming removed 6 bases at V and 10 bases at J, with 13 bases between. The CDR3 is 12 residues long.

The V and J genes are TRBV5-1 and TRBJ2-1, with TRBD2 identical over 15 bases. The germline V gene encodes CDR1 SGHRS and CDR2 YFSETQ. The V and J ends lost 3 bases and 4 bases, in that order; junction bases with no gene match: 5. This CDR3 comprises 17 residues. CDR3 coding DNA: TGCGCCAGCAGCTGGGGACTAGCGGGGGGCTGGTACAATGAGCAGTTCTTC. Residues: CASSWGLAGGWYNEQFF.

The V gene is TRBV6-6, the J gene TRBJ1-3; TRBD1 matches 9 bases. After removal of 7 bases from V and 4 bases from J, the junction contained 8 bases not matched to a gene. Germline V lookup: CDR1 MNHNY, CDR2 SVGAGI (reference sequence). The CDR3 contains 15 residues. CDR3 sequence reads: CASISGTGYGNTIYF. CDR3 DNA: TGTGCCAGCATCTCCGGGACAGGGTACGGAAACACCATATATTTT.

CDR3 DNA: TGTGCCATCAGTGAGACAGGGGACGGCTACACCTTC. The encoded protein is CAISETGDGYTF. The V gene is TRBV10-3, the J gene TRBJ1-2; 7 nucleotides align to TRBD1. CDR3 length: 12 amino acids. J was trimmed by 8 bases and V by 2 bases; bases with no gene match: 2. Germline CDR1 reads ENHRY; CDR2 reads SYGVKD.

The J gene is TRBJ1-1, the V gene TRBV5-1; 10 bases are shared with TRBD1. The CDR3 consists of 17 residues. The germline gives CDR1 SGHRS, CDR2 YFSETQ. V was pared by 5 bases and J by 3 bases, with 13 bases of the junction left unmatched. Here the CDR3 reads CASSYTGTGAAYTEAFF. In DNA, the CDR3 is TGCGCCAGCAGTTACACCGGGACAGGGGCGGCGTACACTGAAGCTTTCTTT.

The chain joins TRBV3-1 (or the pseudogene TRBV3-2) to TRBJ1-2, with D unclear. Trimming removed 1 base from V and 5 bases from J, with 26 bases in between. Germline V gene data show CDR1 as LGHDT and CDR2 as YNNKEL (reference sequence). This CDR3 contains 19 residues. This CDR3 reads CASSQADSKGERAGYGYTF. CDR3 DNA: TGTGCCAGCAGCCAAGCCGACTCGAAGGGAGAACGAGCCGGGTATGGCTACACCTTC.

V usage is TRBV11-2 and J usage is TRBJ2-7; D is undetermined. V gave up 5 bases and J gave up 3 bases, with 8 bases separating them. Germline V lookup: CDR1 SGHAT, CDR2 FQNNGV. The CDR3 is 12 residues long. CDR3 amino acids: CASSVLNYEQYF. The CDR3 nucleotides read TGTGCCAGCAGCGTTCTCAACTACGAGCAGTACTTC.

The chain joins TRBV2 to TRBJ2-2; D might be TRBD2 (8 bases). This CDR3 contains 15 residues. Germline assignment: CDR1 SNHLY and CDR2 FYNNEI. V dropped 6 bases and J dropped 7 bases, with 18 bases sitting between them. The DNA of the CDR3 is TGTGCCAGCAGCCCGGGAGGGGGCTGGGGCGGGGAGCTGTTTTTT. Protein product: CASSPGGGWGGELFF. Supplemented by reference TRBV2 and TRBJ2-2, the full variable domain reads EPEVTQTPSHQVTQMGQEVILRCVPISNHLYFYWYRQILGQKVEFLVSFYNNEISEKSEIFDDQFSVERPDGSNFTLKIRSTKLEDSAMYFCASSPGGGWGGELFFGEGSRLTVL.

The chain combines TRBV20-1 with TRBJ1-1, with 7 positions matching TRBD1. The CDR3 has 14 amino acids. Germline V gene sequence: CDR1 DFQATT, CDR2 SNEGSKA (reference sequence). V dropped 4 bases and J dropped 1; count of bases not matched to a gene: 6. The CDR3 protein is CSANEGATNTEAFF. The CDR3 coding sequence is TGCAGTGCTAATGAGGGGGCGACGAACACTGAAGCTTTCTTT.

V usage is TRBV7-2 and J usage is TRBJ2-7; D not resolved. Germline CDR1 is SGHTA and CDR2 is FQGNSA. This CDR3 spans 13 amino acids. Trimming pared 1 base from V and 7 bases from J, leaving 11 bases between. CDR3: CASSLEPSPEQYF. The CDR3 coding sequence is TGTGCCAGCAGCTTAGAGCCCAGCCCAGAGCAGTACTTC.

The chain is built from TRBV20-1 and TRBJ1-1, with D unclear. Deletions cut 5 bases from V and 7 bases from J, with 11 bases between. The germline gives CDR1 DFQATT, CDR2 SNEGSKA (reference sequence). The CDR3 runs to 11 residues. CDR3 in DNA: TGCAGTGCTCGCCTCGCCATTGAAGCTTTCTTT. This gives the protein CSARLAIEAFF.

V usage is TRBV10-3 and J usage is TRBJ1-6; 10 nucleotides align to TRBD1. This CDR3 comprises 14 residues. Germline lookup yields CDR1 ENHRY and CDR2 SYGVKD. Germline trimming cut 6 bases from V and 5 bases from J; bases unmatched to any gene: 1. The CDR3 here is CAIRTGGDNSPLHF. The CDR3 DNA follows: TGTGCCATCAGGACAGGGGGCGATAATTCACCCCTCCACTTT.

The rearrangement uses TRBV19 and TRBJ2-1; 7 bases align to TRBD1. The CDR3 runs to 16 residues. Germline lookup yields CDR1 LNHDA and CDR2 SQIVND (reference sequence). After removal of 0 bases from V and 7 bases from J, the junction contained 9 bases not matched to a gene. The CDR3 here is CASSIDRGGHRNEQFF. For the CDR3, the DNA is TGTGCCAGTAGTATAGATCGAGGGGGCCATAGAAATGAGCAGTTCTTC.